The 11 T cell receptor beta chains in this list originate from one sample, sequenced in a study of beta chain features in type 1 diabetes. The sequenced template was cDNA made from the entire isolated RNA. The repertoire was sequenced with immunoSEQ multiplex PCR; TCRdb's copy has only in-frame clones and lacks some. Of under 300,000 clones in the sample, 27% are singletons; the top ten hold under 5%. Sequenced material: central memory CD4+ T cells from blood. The receptors shown here come from a man aged 25 to 45 in good health.

This CDR3 reads CASSSLGAQPQHF. CDR3 DNA sequence: TGTGCCAGCAGTTCACTGGGGGCTCAGCCCCAGCATTTT. The chain combines TRBV6-5 with TRBJ1-5, with TRBD1 as a possible D gene (6 bases). The CDR3 is made up of 13 amino acids. Trimming took off 4 bases at V and 6 bases at J, with 10 bases between the two ends. The V gene's germline CDR1 is MNHEY and CDR2 SVGAGI.

The rearrangement uses TRBV30 and TRBJ1-5, with D tentatively TRBD1 (5 bases). The CDR3 sequence is 13 residues long. Looked up from germline, CDR1 is GTSNPN and CDR2 is SVGIG (reference sequence). V gave up 1 base and J gave up 3 bases, with 7 bases separating them. CDR3 sequence (DNA): TGTGCCTGGAGTGGACAGCCCAATCAGCCCCAGCATTTT. Translated: CAWSGQPNQPQHF.

The J gene is TRBJ1-1, the V gene TRBV30; D gene ambiguous. Germline V gene sequence: CDR1 GTSNPN, CDR2 SVGIG (reference sequence). V was shortened by 4 bases and J by 7 bases, with 10 bases between the two germline ends. The CDR3 contains 11 residues. The CDR3 nucleotides are TGTGCCTGGAATAGAAGGTTTGAAGCTTTCTTT. Translating it yields CAWNRRFEAFF.

This clone occurred many times. The chain employs TRBV28 and TRBJ2-4; the D gene is possibly TRBD1 (6 bases). Trimming cost V 6 bases and J 0 bases, with 12 bases left between them. The germline CDR1 and CDR2 sequences are MDHEN and SYDVKM. CDR3 length: 15 residues. The CDR3 nucleotides are TGTGCCAGCAGCCCACGGGACATAGCCAAAAACATTCAGTACTTC. Amino acid sequence: CASSPRDIAKNIQYF.

This clone has just a few counts. The chain is built from TRBV18 and TRBJ1-1; perhaps TRBD1 as D (5 bases). Germline CDR1 KGHSH, CDR2 LQKENI. V lost 2 bases and J 1 base, leaving 11 bases between the germline ends. This CDR3 spans 15 amino acids. As DNA, the CDR3 is TGTGCCAGCTCACCAGATCAGGGAGGGAACACTGAAGCTTTCTTT. Its protein is CASSPDQGGNTEAFF.

The rearrangement joins TRBV29-1 to TRBJ2-7; 9 bases line up with TRBD1. The trim removed 6 bases at V and 0 bases at J, leaving 6 bases unmatched. The CDR3 spans 14 residues. The germline V gene encodes CDR1 SQVTM and CDR2 ANQGSEA. The CDR3 reads CSVAGTGNSYEQYF. CDR3 DNA: TGCAGCGTCGCTGGGACAGGGAACTCCTACGAGCAGTACTTC.

Here the CDR3 DNA reads TGTGCCAGCAGCCCCTTCGAAACTATCTATGGCTACACCTTC. Translating gives CASSPFETIYGYTF. The rearrangement joins TRBV6-5 to TRBJ1-2; D remains ambiguous. Germline-derived CDR1 and CDR2 are MNHEY and SVGAGI. V shed 6 bases and J shed 4 bases, with 15 bases lying between them. There are 14 residues in the CDR3.

The CDR3 reads CASSSAEVNTEAFF. The CDR3 region has the DNA TGTGCCAGCAGTTCAGCAGAGGTGAACACTGAAGCTTTCTTT. The rearrangement uses TRBV27 and TRBJ1-1; D is unresolved. This CDR3 has 14 residues. Trimming removed 4 bases from V and 0 bases from J, with 9 bases in between. Germline V gene data show CDR1 as MNHEY and CDR2 as SMNVEV (reference sequence).

The rearrangement joins TRBV29-1 to TRBJ1-1, with D unclear. Trimming took off 3 bases at V and 8 bases at J, with 7 bases between the two ends. CDR3 length: 10 residues. Per germline, CDR1 SQVTM and CDR2 ANQGSEA. The CDR3 protein is CSVDSTEAFF. The DNA for the CDR3 is TGCAGCGTTGATAGTACGGAAGCTTTCTTT. The full variable domain, in which reference TRBV29-1 and TRBJ1-1 provide the parts outside the CDR3, is SAVISQKPSRDICQRGTSLTIQCQVDSQVTMMFWYRQQPGQSLTLIATANQGSEATYESGFVIDKFPISRPNLTFSTLTVSNMSPEDSSIYLCSVDSTEAFFGQGTRLTVV.

The chain links TRBV2 to TRBJ2-2; D is unclear. Trimming took off 5 bases at V and 4 bases at J, with 8 bases between the two ends. The CDR3 spans 13 residues. Germline assignment: CDR1 SNHLY and CDR2 FYNNEI. The CDR3 protein is CASSPLGTGELFF. The CDR3 nucleotides are TGTGCCAGCAGTCCCCTTGGCACCGGGGAGCTGTTTTTT. Looking up the rest from reference TRBV2 and TRBJ2-2 gives the full variable domain: EPEVTQTPSHQVTQMGQEVILRCVPISNHLYFYWYRQILGQKVEFLVSFYNNEISEKSEIFDDQFSVERPDGSNFTLKIRSTKLEDSAMYFCASSPLGTGELFFGEGSRLTVL.

The chain combines TRBV15 with TRBJ2-7, with D maybe TRBD2 (5 bases). This CDR3 comprises 16 residues. Trimming removed 0 bases at V and 2 bases at J, with 14 bases between. The germline V gene encodes CDR1 LNHNV and CDR2 YYDKDF (reference sequence). CDR3 coding DNA: TGTGCCACCAGCAGAGATTCGTTAGCGTCAACCTACGAGCAGTACTTC. This sequence encodes CATSRDSLASTYEQYF.